This T cell receptor beta chain was identified in a study of blood T cell repertoires in COVID-19 (dated by TCRdb to 2019 to 2021). About the full investigation: Collaborator samples came from the United States, Italy and Spain and covered acute and convalescent phases of COVID-19. The prospective study material was composed of cDNA or gDNA derived from T cells, B-cell-depleted T cells, or PBMCs. Subjects who had been exposed to COVID-19, were actively infected with it, or had recovered from it provided the deeply sampled blood TCRbeta repertoires that made up the dataset. The repertoires were released in a freely available public database intended as a resource for research on the immune response to SARS-CoV-2. The samples were drawn from two sources: the first 160 participants of the ongoing ImmuneRACE study, and approximately 1,300 subjects contributed by 6 global collaborators. Sample metadata almost always included a de-identified subject ID, COVID-19 status, age in years and sex. Where HLA class I and class II types were available, the types were taken from metadata supplied by the sample provider, not from assay-based typing. Overall study outcomes, separate from this receptor: The amount of clinical and demographic metadata varied by source and participant and was provided uncurated.

With regard to this clone: The antigen this receptor binds is unknown. No base qualities exist here, and no much larger clone lies one base off it.

Collaborating institutions collected whole blood in K2EDTA tubes following their own protocols. For TCRbeta analysis, collaborators shipped samples as frozen whole blood, isolated PBMCs, or DNA extracted from either of those sample types. TCRbeta CDR3 regions were amplified from genomic DNA by means of the immunoSEQ Assay, a bias-controlled multiplex PCR. The study's own analysis went as follows. The number of nucleated cells in each sample was estimated from the amplification of reference gene primers within the assay. Sequence reads were collapsed and filtered to measure the absolute abundance of every unique TCRbeta CDR3 rearrangement. For each sample, productive Simpson clonality was calculated as the square root of Simpson's diversity index over productive rearrangements. TCRdb holds this immuneACCESS table with in-frame rearrangements only. Some clones are missing; in checked studies, unresolved V genes explain under half, and the rest has no known cause. Clone size and the V and J calls come from that table; the DNA yielded D and trimming. The table for this sample lists fewer than 120,000 clones; about 75% of them were counted only once. The ten largest clones take up more than 15% of the sample.

From the cysteine up to the phenylalanine, the CDR3 has a length of 14 residues. Left in the record is the CDR3 DNA by itself, 42 bases read in frame from the first base. Per the germline V gene, SGHVS is the CDR1 and FNYEAQ is the CDR2. At the junction V is shortened by 5 bases and J by 4 bases; bases outside the gene matches: 4. The chain is encoded by TRBV7-6 joined to TRBJ1-4; 7 central bases correspond to TRBD1. The TCR originated in a woman aged 80 or older with active or convalescent COVID-19. The sequencing sample was made of peripheral blood. This receptor carries the CDR3 CASSRDSFNEKLFF. The nucleotides are TGTGCCAGCAGCCGGGACAGTTTTAATGAAAAACTGTTTTTT.